The 8 T cell receptor beta chains presented below share a single source sample, sequenced in a study of cytomegalovirus exposure and HLA in healthy donors. The PCR made use of 60 Vbeta and 13 Jbeta primers. Only in-frame clones appear in the TCRdb table, and some are missing; sequencing was by immunoSEQ multiplex PCR. This sample carries approximately 150,000 clones, around 75% of them seen once, and the ten largest clones take about 2%. Specimen: PBMCs. The source of these receptors is a male donor in good health and CMV-seronegative.

The J gene is TRBJ2-7, the V gene TRBV9; TRBD2 matches at 7 bases. J gave up 3 bases and V 4 bases, and 22 bases lay outside the gene matches. CDR1 and CDR2 (germline): SGDLS, YYNGEE. There are 19 residues in the CDR3. The CDR3 DNA is TGTGCCAGCAGCCCGAGTCTCATAGGACCGCGGCGCGGGAGCTACGAGCAGTACTTC. Its protein is CASSPSLIGPRRGSYEQYF.

This sequence joins TRBV18 and TRBJ2-1; D is uncertain. V was cut by 2 bases and J by 7 bases, with 9 bases left in between. Looked up from germline, CDR1 is KGHSH and CDR2 is LQKENI. This CDR3 is built from 13 residues. The CDR3 bases are TGTGCCAGCTCACCATCTATGGAGAATGAGCAGTTCTTC. Its protein is CASSPSMENEQFF.

The chain couples TRBV7-9 to TRBJ2-2, with 11 bases that match TRBD1. This CDR3 has 18 residues. Germline trimming cut 5 bases from V and 2 bases from J; bases unmatched to any gene: 10. Germline CDR1 SEHNR, CDR2 FQNEAQ (reference sequence). The CDR3 reads CASSSNLGQGANTGELFF. DNA of the CDR3: TGTGCCAGCAGCAGTAACTTAGGACAGGGGGCTAACACCGGGGAGCTGTTTTTT.

V and J are TRBV7-9 and TRBJ1-1; 8 bases are shared with TRBD1. The V segment lost 0 bases and the J segment 6 bases; nucleotides outside the gene matches: 6. This CDR3 is built from 15 residues. Germline V CDR1 and CDR2: SEHNR, FQNEAQ (reference sequence). The CDR3 sequence: CASSLAQGALSEAFF. CDR3 DNA sequence: TGTGCCAGCAGCTTAGCTCAGGGGGCGTTATCTGAAGCTTTCTTT.

The chain has TRBV19 and TRBJ2-3; D might be TRBD1 (5 bases). V gave up 7 bases and J gave up 3 bases, with 11 bases separating them. The germline V gene encodes CDR1 LNHDA and CDR2 SQIVND (reference sequence). The CDR3 runs 13 residues. The CDR3 sequence is CASKGQGTDTQYF. In nucleotides, the CDR3 is TGTGCCAGTAAAGGTCAGGGTACAGATACGCAGTATTTT. Full variable domain (outside the CDR3, taken from reference TRBV19 and TRBJ2-3): DGGITQSPKYLFRKEGQNVTLSCEQNLNHDAMYWYRQDPGQGLRLIYYSQIVNDFQKGDIAEGYSVSREKKESFPLTVTSAQKNPTAFYLCASKGQGTDTQYFGPGTRLTVL.

This rearrangement joins TRBV5-4 to TRBJ2-3; the D gene is possibly TRBD1 (6 bases). The CDR3 is 16 amino acids. V was clipped by 0 bases and J by 0 bases, with 11 bases between them. CDR1 and CDR2 (germline): SGHNT, YYREEE (reference sequence). The CDR3 region has the DNA TGTGCCAGCAGCTTGGGGACAGACTTAAGCACAGATACGCAGTATTTT. As protein: CASSLGTDLSTDTQYF.

The V gene is TRBV30, the J gene TRBJ2-1; the match to TRBD2 covers 8 bases. Germline CDR1 and CDR2: GTSNPN and SVGIG (reference sequence). The V segment lost 0 bases and the J segment 3 bases; nucleotides outside the gene matches: 4. The CDR3 totals 15 residues. The CDR3 loop reads CAWSVISGGYNEQFF. CDR3 bases: TGTGCCTGGAGTGTAATCAGCGGGGGCTACAATGAGCAGTTCTTC.

The chain uses TRBV5-1 and TRBJ2-2; D ambiguous. The ends were cut back, 0 bases at V and 5 bases at J, with 5 bases in the middle. CDR1 is SGHRS and CDR2 is YFSETQ in the germline V gene. The CDR3 is 13 amino acids. The CDR3 nucleotides read TGCGCCAGCAGCTTGGACATTACCGGGGAGCTGTTTTTT. Protein sequence: CASSLDITGELFF. Complete variable domain (other parts from reference TRBV5-1 and TRBJ2-2): KAGVTQTPRYLIKTRGQQVTLSCSPISGHRSVSWYQQTPGQGLQFLFEYFSETQRNKGNFPGRFSGRQFSNSRSEMNVSTLELGDSALYLCASSLDITGELFFGEGSRLTVL.